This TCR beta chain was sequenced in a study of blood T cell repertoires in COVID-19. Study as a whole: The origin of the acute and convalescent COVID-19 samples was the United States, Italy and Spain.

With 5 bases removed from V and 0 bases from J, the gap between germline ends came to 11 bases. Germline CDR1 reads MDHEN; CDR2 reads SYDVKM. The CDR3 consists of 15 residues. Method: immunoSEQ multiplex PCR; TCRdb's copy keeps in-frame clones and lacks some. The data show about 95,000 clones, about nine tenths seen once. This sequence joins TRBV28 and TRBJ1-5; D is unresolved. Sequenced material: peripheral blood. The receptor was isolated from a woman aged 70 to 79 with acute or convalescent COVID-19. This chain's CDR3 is CASSDNNLSNQPQHF. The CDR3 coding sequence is TGTGCCAGCAGTGACAACAACCTTAGCAATCAGCCCCAGCATTTT.